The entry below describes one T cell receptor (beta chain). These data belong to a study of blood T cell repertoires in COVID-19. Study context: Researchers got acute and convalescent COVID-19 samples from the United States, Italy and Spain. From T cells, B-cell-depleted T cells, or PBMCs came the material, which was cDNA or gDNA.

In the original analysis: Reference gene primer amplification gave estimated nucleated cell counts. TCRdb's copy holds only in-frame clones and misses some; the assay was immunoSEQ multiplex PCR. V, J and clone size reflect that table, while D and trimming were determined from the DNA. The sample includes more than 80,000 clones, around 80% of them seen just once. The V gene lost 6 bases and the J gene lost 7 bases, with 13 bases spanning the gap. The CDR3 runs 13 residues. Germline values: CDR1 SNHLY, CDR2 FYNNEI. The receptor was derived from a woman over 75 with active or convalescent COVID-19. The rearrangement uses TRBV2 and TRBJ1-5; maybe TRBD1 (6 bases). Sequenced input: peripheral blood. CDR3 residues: CASSAQGVQPQHF. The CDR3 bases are TGTGCCAGCAGCGCACAGGGCGTACAGCCCCAGCATTTT.